This TCR beta chain was captured in a study of CD8 T cells in Susac syndrome. V was cut by 5 bases and J by 5 bases, with 12 bases left in between. CDR1 is LNHDA, CDR2 SQIVND, per germline (reference sequence). The CDR3 has 13 amino acids. Random hexamers were used to reverse transcribe an amount of about 0.5 to 1 ug RNA. TCRdb called the immunoSEQ multiplex PCR reads again in MiXCR, with one record for every CDR3 protein. Altogether over 150,000 distinct CDR3 sequences are present, under 95% being singletons, with the ten largest covering roughly 0.098%. The chain uses TRBV19 and TRBJ1-2, with D possibly matching TRBD1 (6 bases). Input material: CD4+ T cells from PBMCs. The receptor was derived from a human donor with multiple sclerosis. CDR3 in DNA: TGTGCCAGTAGTGACACAGGGATATATGGCTACACCTTC. Translated, it gives CASSDTGIYGYTF.